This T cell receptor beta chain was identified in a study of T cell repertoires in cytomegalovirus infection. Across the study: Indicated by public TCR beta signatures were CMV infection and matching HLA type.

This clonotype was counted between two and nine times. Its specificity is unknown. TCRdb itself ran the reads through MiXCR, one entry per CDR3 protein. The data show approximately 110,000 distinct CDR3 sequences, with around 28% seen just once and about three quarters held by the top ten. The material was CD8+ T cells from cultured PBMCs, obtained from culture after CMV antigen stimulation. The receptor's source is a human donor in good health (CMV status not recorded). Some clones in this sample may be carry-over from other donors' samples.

The DNA for the CDR3 is TGTGCCAGCAGCCTGGACAGGGGCTATGGCTACACCTTC. This codes for CASSLDRGYGYTF. V usage is TRBV12-3 or TRBV12-4 and J usage is TRBJ1-2, with TRBD1 matching over 9 bases. The CDR3 is made up of 13 amino acids. Losses at the gene ends were 6 bases for V and 4 bases for J; bases not matched to a gene: 3.